These 11 T cell receptor beta chains originate from one sample sequenced in a study of neurological immune-mediated disorders (dated by TCRdb to between 2018 and 2021). Library preparation was by 5' RACE. Sequencer: Illumina HiSeq 2500. TCRdb reprocessed the public reads (quality trimming at Q25 with fastp, clone calling with MiXCR) and kept in-frame beta chains. Identical CDR3 protein sequences are pooled into one entry, listed with their most common genes and DNA. This sample has about 25,000 distinct CDR3 sequences in its table, and about 3.5% of those were observed once. The ten largest clones represent approximately 6.7% of the sample. Sequencing used PBMCs. These receptors were collected from a woman aged 25 to 45 with multiple sclerosis.

The sample holds many counts of this clonotype. Relative to the germline gene, one junction end is altered; a read error may explain this. This chain links TRBV7-7 with TRBJ2-5; 7 bases map to TRBD1. Germline V gene sequence: CDR1 SSHAT, CDR2 FNYEAQ (reference sequence). The CDR3 covers 15 residues. The CDR3 sequence is CASSLAQGTEETQYF. In DNA form, the CDR3 reads TGTGCTAGCAGCTTAGCGCAGGGGACAGAAGAGACCCAGTACTTC.

This clonotype appeared many times. The genes are TRBV5-6 and TRBJ2-6, with D possibly being TRBD1 or TRBD2 (5 bases each). This CDR3 comprises 22 residues. Germline CDR1 and CDR2: SGHDT and YYEEEE. V lost 0 bases, J lost 0 bases, and 25 bases lay in between. CDR3 DNA: TGTGCCAGCAGCTTGGAGGGCGGTTTGAGGGGCCGGATTAACTCTGGGGCCAACGTCCTGACTTTC. Translation: CASSLEGGLRGRINSGANVLTF.

At least ten counts were recorded for this clonotype. Here the CDR3 reads CASSQGQGRHTQYF. The CDR3 DNA sequence: TGCGCCAGCAGCCAAGGGCAGGGGAGACATACGCAGTATTTT. This chain joins TRBV5-1 and TRBJ2-3; a weak D match, TRBD1 (6 bases). This CDR3 is 14 amino acids long. V lost 4 bases, J lost 7 bases, and 16 bases lay in between. Germline V gives CDR1 SGHRS, CDR2 YFSETQ.

The CDR3 loop is CATSRLTGLNQPQHF. The CDR3 DNA follows: TGTGCCACCAGCAGATTGACAGGCCTAAATCAGCCCCAGCATTTT. The chain employs TRBV15 and TRBJ1-5, with a tentative D call TRBD1 (6 bases). CDR1 and CDR2 (germline): LNHNV, YYDKDF (reference sequence). Deletions cut 2 bases from V and 4 bases from J, with 12 bases between. The CDR3 spans 15 residues.

Ten or more counts support this clonotype. The rearrangement uses TRBV7-8 and TRBJ2-1; 8 nucleotides align to TRBD1. The length of the CDR3 is 14 residues. Germline trimming cut 1 base from V and 8 bases from J; bases unmatched to any gene: 4. The germline CDR1 and CDR2 sequences are SGHVS and FQNEAQ. DNA of the CDR3: TGTGCCAGCAGCTTAGGAGCAGGGGGCGATGAGCAGTTCTTC. Its protein product is CASSLGAGGDEQFF.

This clonotype was observed a handful of times. The chain links TRBV7-9 to TRBJ2-5; D is undetermined. V was shortened by 4 bases and J by 6 bases, with 9 bases between the two germline ends. Germline assignment: CDR1 SEHNR and CDR2 FQNEAQ (reference sequence). The CDR3 consists of 12 residues. In DNA, the CDR3 is TGTGCCAGCAGCTACGACGTGAAGACCCAGTACTTC. It yields the protein CASSYDVKTQYF.

In its sample, this clonotype was seen many times. V usage is TRBV6-5 and J usage is TRBJ1-6; possibly TRBD1 for D (5 bases). The ends were cut back, 4 bases at V and 7 bases at J, with 8 bases in the middle. CDR3 length: 13 amino acids. The germline V gene has CDR1 MNHEY and CDR2 SVGAGI. The CDR3 DNA follows: TGTGCCAGCAGTTTTGGGGCCAATTCACCCCTCCACTTT. Translated, it gives CASSFGANSPLHF.

This clonotype has ten or more counts. The rearrangement uses TRBV20-1 and TRBJ2-6; no clear D gene. Germline V lookup: CDR1 DFQATT, CDR2 SNEGSKA (reference sequence). CDR3 size: 14 residues. Trimming took 3 bases from V and 3 from J, leaving 9 bases between them. Here the CDR3 reads CSARGTFGANVLTF. The CDR3 DNA sequence: TGCAGTGCTAGGGGAACCTTTGGGGCCAACGTCCTGACTTTC.

This clonotype was found many times. The chain is built from TRBV27 and TRBJ1-1; 10 nucleotides agree with TRBD1. The CDR3 totals 15 residues. The germline V gene has CDR1 MNHEY and CDR2 SMNVEV (reference sequence). V was clipped by 7 bases and J by 3 bases; unmatched bases: 8. The CDR3 DNA reads as TGTGCCAGCACCCGGACAGGGGGAAAATACACTGAAGCTTTCTTT. As protein: CASTRTGGKYTEAFF.

In its sample, this clonotype is medium-sized. The rearrangement uses TRBV4-2 and TRBJ2-3; 10 positions agree with TRBD2. V lost 1 base, J lost 1 base, and 2 bases stayed unmatched. Germline assignment: CDR1 LGHNA and CDR2 YNFKEQ. The CDR3 runs 16 residues. The chain's CDR3 is CASSQAGTSGTDTQYF. In nucleotides, the CDR3 is TGTGCCAGCAGCCAAGCCGGGACTAGCGGCACAGATACGCAGTATTTT.

In this sample, this clonotype turned up many times. At one end the junction does not follow the germline gene, possibly because of a read error. The gene calls are TRBV9 and TRBJ1-6; D not certain. From germline, CDR1 is SGDLS and CDR2 YYNGEE. This CDR3 region has 13 residues. CDR3 DNA: TGTGCCAGCAGCGTAGGCCAGGATTCACCCCTCAACTTT. Encoded protein: CASSVGQDSPLNF.